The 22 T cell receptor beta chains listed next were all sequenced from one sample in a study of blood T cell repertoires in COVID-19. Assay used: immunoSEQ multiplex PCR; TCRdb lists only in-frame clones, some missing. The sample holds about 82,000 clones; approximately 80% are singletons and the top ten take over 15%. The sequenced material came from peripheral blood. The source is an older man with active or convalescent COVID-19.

CDR3 DNA: TGTGCCAGCAGCCAGGGGACGGTTAACACTGAAGCTTTCTTT. The encoded protein is CASSQGTVNTEAFF. The V call is TRBV5-4, the J call TRBJ1-1; tentatively, D is TRBD1 (6 bases). The V and J ends lost 4 bases and 2 bases respectively, with 12 bases between them. The germline gives CDR1 SGHNT, CDR2 YYREEE (reference sequence). The CDR3 covers 14 residues.

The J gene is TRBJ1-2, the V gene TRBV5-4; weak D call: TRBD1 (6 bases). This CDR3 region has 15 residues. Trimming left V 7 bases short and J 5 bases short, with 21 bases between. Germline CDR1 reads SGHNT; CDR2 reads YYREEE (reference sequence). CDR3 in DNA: TGTGCCAGCTCCCATCAGGGTCAGGGGCTTTATGGCTACACCTTC. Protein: CASSHQGQGLYGYTF.

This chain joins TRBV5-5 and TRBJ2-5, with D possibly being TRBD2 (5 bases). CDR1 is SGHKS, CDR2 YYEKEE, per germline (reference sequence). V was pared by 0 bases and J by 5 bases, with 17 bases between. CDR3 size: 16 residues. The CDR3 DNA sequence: TGTGCCAGCAGCTTGGGGGCCGCCGGGGTGGGCGAGACCCAGTACTTC. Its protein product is CASSLGAAGVGETQYF.

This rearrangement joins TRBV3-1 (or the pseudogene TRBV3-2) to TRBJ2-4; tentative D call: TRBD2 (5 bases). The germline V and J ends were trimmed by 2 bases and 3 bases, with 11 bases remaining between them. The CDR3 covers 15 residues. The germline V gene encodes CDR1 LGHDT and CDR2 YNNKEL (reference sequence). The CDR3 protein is CASSQWAADKNIQYF. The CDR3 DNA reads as TGTGCCAGCAGCCAATGGGCAGCGGACAAAAACATTCAGTACTTC.

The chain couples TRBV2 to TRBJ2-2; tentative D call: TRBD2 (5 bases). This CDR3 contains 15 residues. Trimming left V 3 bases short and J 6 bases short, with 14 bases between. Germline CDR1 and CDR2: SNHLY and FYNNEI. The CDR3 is CASSEALASSGELFF. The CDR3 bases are TGTGCCAGCAGTGAGGCTCTAGCATCTTCCGGGGAGCTGTTTTTT. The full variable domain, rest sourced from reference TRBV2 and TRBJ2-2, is EPEVTQTPSHQVTQMGQEVILRCVPISNHLYFYWYRQILGQKVEFLVSFYNNEISEKSEIFDDQFSVERPDGSNFTLKIRSTKLEDSAMYFCASSEALASSGELFFGEGSRLTVL.

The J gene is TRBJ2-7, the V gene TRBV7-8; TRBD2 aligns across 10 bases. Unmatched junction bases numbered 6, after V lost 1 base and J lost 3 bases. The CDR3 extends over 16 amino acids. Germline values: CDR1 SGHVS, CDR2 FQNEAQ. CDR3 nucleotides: TGTGCCAGCAGCTTAGTCGCTAGCGGGAGAGTCTACGAGCAGTACGTC. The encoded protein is CASSLVASGRVYEQYV.

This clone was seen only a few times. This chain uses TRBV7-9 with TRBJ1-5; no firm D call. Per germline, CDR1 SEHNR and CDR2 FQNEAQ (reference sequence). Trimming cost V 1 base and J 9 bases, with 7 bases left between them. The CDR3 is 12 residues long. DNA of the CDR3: TGTGCCAGCAGCTTAGGTCTTTTGCCCCAGCATTTT. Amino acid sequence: CASSLGLLPQHF.

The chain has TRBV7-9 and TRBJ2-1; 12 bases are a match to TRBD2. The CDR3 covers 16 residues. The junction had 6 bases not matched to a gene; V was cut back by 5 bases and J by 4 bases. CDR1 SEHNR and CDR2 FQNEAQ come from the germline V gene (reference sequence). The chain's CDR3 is CASSPRTSGTYNEQFF. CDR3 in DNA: TGTGCCAGCAGCCCCCGGACTAGCGGGACTTACAATGAGCAGTTCTTC.

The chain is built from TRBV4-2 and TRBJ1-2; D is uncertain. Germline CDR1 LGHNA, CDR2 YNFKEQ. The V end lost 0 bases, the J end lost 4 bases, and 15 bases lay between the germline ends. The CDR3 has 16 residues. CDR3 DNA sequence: TGTGCCAGCAGCCAAGATCGGCACCCCGGAGGCTATGGCTACACCTTC. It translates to CASSQDRHPGGYGYTF.

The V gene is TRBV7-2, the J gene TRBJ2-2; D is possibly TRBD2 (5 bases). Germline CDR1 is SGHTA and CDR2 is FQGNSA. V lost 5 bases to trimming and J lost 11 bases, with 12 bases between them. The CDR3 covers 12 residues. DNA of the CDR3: TGTGCCAGCAGCACGCGGGTCGGTGAGCTGTTTTTT. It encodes CASSTRVGELFF.

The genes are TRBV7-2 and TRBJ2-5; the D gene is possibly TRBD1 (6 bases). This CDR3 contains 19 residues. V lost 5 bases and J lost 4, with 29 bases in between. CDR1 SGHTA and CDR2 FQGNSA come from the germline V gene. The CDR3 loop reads CASSPIGRGMARRRETQYF. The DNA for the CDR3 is TGTGCCAGCAGCCCGATCGGCAGGGGTATGGCCCGGCGGAGAGAGACCCAGTACTTC.

In nucleotides, the CDR3 is TGTGCCAGCAGCTTAGCTACTAGCCCCCAAAACATTCAGTACTTC. Its translation is CASSLATSPQNIQYF. The rearrangement links TRBV7-2 to TRBJ2-4; a weak D match, TRBD2 (6 bases). Trimming left V 0 bases short and J 5 bases short, with 11 bases between. The germline gives CDR1 SGHTA, CDR2 FQGNSA. This CDR3 comprises 15 residues.

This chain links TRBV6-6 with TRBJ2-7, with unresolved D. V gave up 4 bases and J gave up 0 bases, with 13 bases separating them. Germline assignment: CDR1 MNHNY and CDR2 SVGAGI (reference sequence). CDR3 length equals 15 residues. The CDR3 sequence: CASSSSLTRSYEQYV. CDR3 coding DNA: TGTGCCAGCAGTTCCTCGTTAACGCGCTCCTACGAGCAGTACGTC.

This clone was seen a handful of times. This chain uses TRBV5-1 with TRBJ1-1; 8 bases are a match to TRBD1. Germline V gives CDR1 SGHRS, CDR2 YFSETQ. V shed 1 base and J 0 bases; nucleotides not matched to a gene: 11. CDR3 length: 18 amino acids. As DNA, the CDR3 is TGCGCCAGCAGCTTGTCTGGACAGGGCTTAATGATGAACACTGAAGCTTTCTTT. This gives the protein CASSLSGQGLMMNTEAFF.

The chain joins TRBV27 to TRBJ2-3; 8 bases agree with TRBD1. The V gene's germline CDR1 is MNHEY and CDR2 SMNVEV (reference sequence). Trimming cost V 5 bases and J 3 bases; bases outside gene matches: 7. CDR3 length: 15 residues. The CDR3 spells CASSGGQARTDTQYF. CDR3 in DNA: TGTGCCAGCAGTGGGGGACAGGCCCGGACAGATACGCAGTATTTT.

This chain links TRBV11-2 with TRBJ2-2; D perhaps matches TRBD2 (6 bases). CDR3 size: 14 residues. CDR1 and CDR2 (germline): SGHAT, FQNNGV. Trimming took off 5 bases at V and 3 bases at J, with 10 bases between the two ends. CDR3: CASSPGLYTGELFF. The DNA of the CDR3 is TGTGCCAGCAGCCCGGGACTTTACACCGGGGAGCTGTTTTTT.

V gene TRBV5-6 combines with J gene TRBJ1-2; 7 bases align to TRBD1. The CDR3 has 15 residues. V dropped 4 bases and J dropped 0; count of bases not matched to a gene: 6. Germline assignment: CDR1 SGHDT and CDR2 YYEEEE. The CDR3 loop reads CASSGTGTANYGYTF. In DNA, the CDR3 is TGTGCCAGCAGCGGAACCGGGACAGCTAACTATGGCTACACCTTC.

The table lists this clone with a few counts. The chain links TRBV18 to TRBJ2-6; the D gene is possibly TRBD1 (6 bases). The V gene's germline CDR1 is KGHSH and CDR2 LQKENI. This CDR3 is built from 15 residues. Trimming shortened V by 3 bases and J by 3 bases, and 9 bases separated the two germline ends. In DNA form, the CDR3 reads TGTGCCAGCTCACCCACAGGGAGTGGGGCCAACGTCCTGACTTTC. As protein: CASSPTGSGANVLTF.

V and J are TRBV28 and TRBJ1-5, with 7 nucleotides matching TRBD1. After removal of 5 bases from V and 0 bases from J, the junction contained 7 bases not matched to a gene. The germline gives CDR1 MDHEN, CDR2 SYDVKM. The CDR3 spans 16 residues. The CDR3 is CASSLRQGYSNQPQHF. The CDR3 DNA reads TGTGCCAGCAGTCTCAGACAGGGCTATAGCAATCAGCCCCAGCATTTT.

CDR3 coding DNA: TGCAGTGCTAGTAGGCGGACTAGCTCCCCCTACGAGCAGTACGTC. Its protein is CSASRRTSSPYEQYV. The chain recombines TRBV20-1 with TRBJ2-7, with 8 bases lining up with TRBD2. The ends lost 3 bases at V and 2 bases at J; junction bases unmatched: 9. The CDR3 extends over 15 amino acids. In germline, CDR1 is DFQATT, CDR2 SNEGSKA (reference sequence).

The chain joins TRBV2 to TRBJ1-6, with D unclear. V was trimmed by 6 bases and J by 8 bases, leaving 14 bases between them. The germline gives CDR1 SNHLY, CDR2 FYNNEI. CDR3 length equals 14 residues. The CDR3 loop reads CASRESTRDSPLHF. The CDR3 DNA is TGTGCCAGCAGGGAGTCAACTAGGGATTCACCCCTCCACTTT. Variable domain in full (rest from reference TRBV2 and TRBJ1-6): EPEVTQTPSHQVTQMGQEVILRCVPISNHLYFYWYRQILGQKVEFLVSFYNNEISEKSEIFDDQFSVERPDGSNFTLKIRSTKLEDSAMYFCASRESTRDSPLHFGNGTRLTVT.

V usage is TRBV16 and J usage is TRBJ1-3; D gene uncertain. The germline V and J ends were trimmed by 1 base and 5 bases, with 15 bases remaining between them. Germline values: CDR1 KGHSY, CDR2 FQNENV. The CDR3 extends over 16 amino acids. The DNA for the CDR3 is TGTGCCAGCAGCCAATTGGAGGGCGGTGAGAGAAACACCATATATTTT. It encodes CASSQLEGGERNTIYF.